The 5 T cell receptor beta chains in this list originate from one sample, sequenced in a study of cytomegalovirus exposure and HLA in healthy donors. The table came from immunoSEQ multiplex PCR; TCRdb's copy has only in-frame clones and leaves some out. The data contain under 140,000 clones, roughly 90% of them seen just once; the ten biggest clones take up more than 1.4%. The material sequenced was PBMCs. These receptors all stem from a woman under 40 in good health and CMV-seropositive.

The genes are TRBV5-1 and TRBJ2-3, with a tentative D call TRBD1 (5 bases). The V and J ends lost 4 bases and 3 bases respectively, with 9 bases between them. This CDR3 is built from 13 residues. Germline lookup yields CDR1 SGHRS and CDR2 YFSETQ. CDR3 DNA: TGCGCCAGCAGCCCCAAGGGGACAGATACGCAGTATTTT. It translates to CASSPKGTDTQYF.

This chain uses TRBV28 with TRBJ2-7; TRBD1 matches 9 bases. The CDR3 spans 17 residues. With 4 bases clipped from V and 5 bases from J, the junction kept 15 bases outside the gene matches. Germline CDR1 MDHEN, CDR2 SYDVKM. CDR3 in DNA: TGTGCCAGCAGTTCGGTTGGGACCGGGACAGGGATCCACGAGCAGTACTTC. Translating it yields CASSSVGTGTGIHEQYF.

Only one count was recorded for this clone. The rearrangement joins TRBV7-6 to TRBJ2-1; 10 bases match TRBD2. CDR3 length: 16 residues. Germline V CDR1 and CDR2: SGHVS, FNYEAQ. The trim removed 3 bases at V and 7 bases at J, leaving 9 bases unmatched. The CDR3 coding sequence is TGTGCCAGCAGCTTTGAAGCGGGAGGGCCAAGGAATGAGCAGTTCTTC. Protein: CASSFEAGGPRNEQFF.

This chain uses TRBV5-6 with TRBJ1-1; TRBD1 is a possible D gene (5 bases). Trimming cost V 4 bases and J 0 bases, with 10 bases left between them. Germline assignment: CDR1 SGHDT and CDR2 YYEEEE. The CDR3 loop spans 14 amino acids. CDR3 nucleotides: TGTGCCAGCAGCAAGCCGACAGTGAACACTGAAGCTTTCTTT. As protein: CASSKPTVNTEAFF. The variable domain in full, with the rest retrieved from reference TRBV5-6 and TRBJ1-1, is DAGVTQSPTHLIKTRGQQVTLRCSPKSGHDTVSWYQQALGQGPQFIFQYYEEEERQRGNFPDRFSGHQFPNYSSELNVNALLLGDSALYLCASSKPTVNTEAFFGQGTRLTVV.

The chain is built from TRBV18 and TRBJ2-7, with a possible D match to TRBD1 (6 bases). CDR3 length equals 16 residues. Germline lookup yields CDR1 KGHSH and CDR2 LQKENI. Trimming left V 3 bases short and J 4 bases short, with 19 bases between. The CDR3 region is CASSPTGSRPTYEQYF. The CDR3 DNA reads TGTGCCAGCTCACCGACAGGATCCCGACCTACGTACGAGCAGTACTTC.